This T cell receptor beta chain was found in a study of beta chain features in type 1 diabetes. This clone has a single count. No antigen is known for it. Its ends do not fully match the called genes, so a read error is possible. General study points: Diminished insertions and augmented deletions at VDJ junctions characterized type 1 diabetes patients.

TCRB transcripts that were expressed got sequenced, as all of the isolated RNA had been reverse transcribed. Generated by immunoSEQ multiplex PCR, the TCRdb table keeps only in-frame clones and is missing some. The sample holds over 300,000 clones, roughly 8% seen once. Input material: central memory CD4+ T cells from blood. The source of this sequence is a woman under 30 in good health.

CDR3 amino acids: CASSPPGDSSRIF. DNA for the CDR3: TGTGCCAGCTCACCACCGGGGGACAGTTCTCGTATCTTC. The rearrangement uses TRBV18 and TRBJ1-2, with 7 nucleotides matching TRBD1. This CDR3 spans 13 amino acids. Germline CDR1 reads KGHSH; CDR2 reads LQKENI.